This TCR beta chain came from a study of T cell responses to AZD1222 COVID-19 vaccine. Study as a whole: Analysis merged second doses at about 4 or about 12 weeks. Study-level points and caveats: Unmutated variant regions are reportedly the target of nearly half of TCRs that are spike-specific. The donor cohort was predominantly white British with a female majority, and clonal diversity may have been underestimated.

V was clipped by 3 bases and J by 0 bases; unmatched bases: 7. Germline CDR1 and CDR2: LGHDT and YNNKEL (reference sequence). CDR3 length: 16 residues. Generated by immunoSEQ multiplex PCR, the TCRdb table keeps only in-frame clones and is missing some. The sample has some 110,000 clones, roughly 80% seen once. Regarding this clone: Its antigen remains unknown.

This receptor was identified in an adult in good health. The gene calls are TRBV3-1 (or the pseudogene TRBV3-2) and TRBJ1-1, with TRBD1 matching over 7 bases. Sequencing used peripheral blood, obtained on day 0 of AZD1222 vaccination. CDR3 coding DNA: TGTGCCAGCAGCCAGAGGGGACAGTTTATGAACACTGAAGCTTTCTTT. Protein: CASSQRGQFMNTEAFF.